The entry that follows covers one T cell receptor beta chain sequence. The source of the sample is a study of blood T cell repertoires in COVID-19. Measured with immunoSEQ multiplex PCR; TCRdb has only the in-frame clones, and not every one. Among approximately 310,000 clones listed, roughly 88% were seen once. Trimming took 0 bases from V and 2 from J, leaving 7 bases between them. The CDR3 consists of 14 residues. Germline CDR1 reads SGHTA; CDR2 reads FQGNSA. Participants reported their clinical history, and cohort assignment relied on those reports. For recovered donors of Cohort 3, there were two negative PCRs, clearance, or symptom resolution.

The sequencing sample was made of PBMCs or T cells enriched from blood (not recorded which). The chain combines TRBV7-2 with TRBJ1-2, with a tentative D call TRBD1 (5 bases). This clonotype originated in a man aged 30-40 years who had recovered from COVID-19. In DNA, the CDR3 is TGTGCCAGCAGCTTAGCACGACAGAACTATGGCTACACCTTC. It is translated as CASSLARQNYGYTF. The whole variable domain, filled in from reference TRBV7-2 and TRBJ1-2, reads GAGVSQSPSNKVTEKGKDVELRCDPISGHTALYWYRQSLGQGLEFLIYFQGNSAPDKSGLPSDRFSAERTGGSVSTLTIQRTQQEDSAVYLCASSLARQNYGYTFGSGTRLTVV.